This T cell receptor (beta chain) was found in a study of T cells after yellow fever vaccination. This clonotype was counted a few times. Points from the study as a whole: Reappearance after the booster was seen for most primary-vaccination clones, at 95% to 97% CD4 and 75% to 90% CD8. The bulk population could contribute abundant contaminating clonotypes to FACS-sorted repertoires.

The ends were cut back, 1 base at V and 8 bases at J, with 15 bases in the middle. Germline V lookup: CDR1 SGDLS, CDR2 YYNGEE. The CDR3 is 14 residues long. TCRdb reanalysed the 5' RACE reads using MiXCR and keeps one entry per CDR3 protein. The sample lists around 29,000 distinct CDR3 sequences, about 6% occurring once. The V call is TRBV9, the J call TRBJ1-2, with no clear D. The source of this sequence is a man in his thirties or forties who received the YFV17D yellow fever vaccine. The sample here was PBMCs, either bulk or a sorted T-cell subset (CD4+, CD8+, memory, or dextramer-sorted; not recorded which), taken on the day of the yellow fever booster vaccination. The CDR3 DNA reads as TGTGCCAGCAGCGTAAATGGGCGGGGTGCCGGCTACACCTTC. Protein product: CASSVNGRGAGYTF.